The 25 T cell receptor beta chains reported below all come from one sample, sequenced in a study of shared clonotypes between healthy human individuals (TCRdb year 2020). The library was produced with the immunoSEQ multiplex PCR assay. TCRdb took this table from immuneACCESS and kept in-frame rearrangements with V and J called. Such tables lack part of the clones; where checked against another copy, unresolved V genes explain under half of the gap, and the rest is unexplained. This sample gives approximately 590,000 clones in total; less than 97% of them show up just once. The biggest ten clones account for 0.1% to 0.11% of the sample. CD8 naive samples consisted of CD45RO-negative cells that were positively selected for CCR7, yielding a CD45RA+CCR7+ population without TemRA cells. Sequencing was performed on naive CD8+ T cells sorted from blood. The cell subset or site label corresponds to: CD45RA+CCR7+. Source of these receptors: a young woman in good health.

The V call is TRBV4-1, the J call TRBJ1-6; no definite D call. The ends were cut back, 1 base at V and 7 bases at J, with 8 bases in the middle. The CDR3 is 14 amino acids. CDR1 and CDR2 from the germline V gene are MGHRA and YSYEKL. This CDR3 is CASSQVVANSPLHF. The CDR3 DNA reads as TGCGCCAGCAGCCAAGTGGTGGCAAATTCACCCCTCCACTTT.

The chain employs TRBV2 and TRBJ2-7, with D unclear. CDR3 length: 13 residues. CDR1 is SNHLY and CDR2 is FYNNEI in the germline V gene. Between the trimmed V and J ends, which lost 8 bases and 2 bases, there was a span of 13 bases. CDR3 nucleotide sequence: TGTGCCAGCTCGCCCGGGCCCCCCTACGAGCAGTACTTC. Its protein is CASSPGPPYEQYF.

V usage is TRBV10-3 and J usage is TRBJ2-1; 7 positions match TRBD2. The CDR3 totals 15 residues. Trimming removed 8 bases from V and 0 bases from J; junction bases left unmatched: 7. The germline gives CDR1 ENHRY, CDR2 SYGVKD. This CDR3 reads CAIAPGGVSYNEQFF. CDR3 nucleotides: TGTGCCATCGCTCCGGGGGGTGTCTCCTACAATGAGCAGTTCTTC.

The rearrangement links TRBV5-8 to TRBJ1-2, with D possibly matching TRBD1 (5 bases). Trimming cost V 6 bases and J 6 bases, with 24 bases left between them. Per the germline V gene, CDR1 is SGHTS and CDR2 is YDEGEE. This CDR3 has 16 residues. The CDR3 protein is CASIILFDSVTHGYTF. DNA of the CDR3: TGTGCCAGCATCATATTGTTTGACAGTGTCACACATGGCTACACCTTC.

The V call is TRBV6-5, the J call TRBJ2-7; TRBD1 agrees at 7 bases. CDR3 length: 12 residues. CDR1 and CDR2 from the germline V gene are MNHEY and SVGAGI. V lost 6 bases and J lost 5; bases outside the gene matches: 4. The DNA for the CDR3 is TGTGCCAGCAGCGTCACAGGGGACGAGCAGTACTTC. Translating it yields CASSVTGDEQYF.

The chain has TRBV13 and TRBJ2-3, with 9 bases lining up with TRBD2. Germline V lookup: CDR1 PRHDT, CDR2 FYEKMQ (reference sequence). V trimming: 5 bases; J trimming: 4 bases; junction bases outside the gene matches: 13. The CDR3 loop spans 17 amino acids. The CDR3 spells CASSPLASGRMSDTQYF. The CDR3 coding sequence is TGTGCCAGCAGCCCCCTTGCCAGCGGGAGGATGTCAGATACGCAGTATTTT.

The chain uses TRBV4-1 and TRBJ1-2; no definite D call. The V and J ends lost 4 bases and 5 bases respectively, with 14 bases between them. The CDR3 totals 14 residues. CDR1 MGHRA and CDR2 YSYEKL come from the germline V gene. The CDR3 protein is CASSPRPGYYGYTF. As DNA, the CDR3 is TGCGCCAGCAGCCCCCGCCCAGGTTATTATGGCTACACCTTC.

J is TRBJ2-3 and V is TRBV7-6; 8 positions match TRBD2. Germline lookup yields CDR1 SGHVS and CDR2 FNYEAQ. This CDR3 has 17 amino acids. The trim removed 0 bases at V and 0 bases at J, leaving 5 bases unmatched. CDR3 DNA: TGTGCCAGCAGCTTAGCGCCCCGGGAGGGCAGCACAGATACGCAGTATTTT. Its translation: CASSLAPREGSTDTQYF. The entire variable domain, with the rest obtained from reference TRBV7-6 and TRBJ2-3, is as follows: GAGVSQSPRYKVTKRGQDVALRCDPISGHVSLYWYRQALGQGPEFLTYFNYEAQQDKSGLPNDRFSAERPEGSISTLTIQRTEQRDSAMYRCASSLAPREGSTDTQYFGPGTRLTVL.

The chain is built from TRBV7-9 and TRBJ1-5; D might be TRBD1 (5 bases). CDR1 and CDR2 from the germline V gene are SEHNR and FQNEAQ (reference sequence). This CDR3 contains 14 residues. V lost 4 bases, J lost 5 bases, and 12 bases lay in between. The CDR3 region is CASSWGREDQPQHF. The DNA for the CDR3 is TGTGCCAGCAGCTGGGGCAGAGAAGATCAGCCCCAGCATTTT.

This clone was recorded only once. The genes are TRBV7-2 and TRBJ2-3; a possible D gene is TRBD1 (5 bases). This CDR3 region has 16 residues. V lost 4 bases and J 2 bases, leaving 16 bases between the germline ends. The germline V gene has CDR1 SGHTA and CDR2 FQGNSA. The CDR3 sequence: CASSSQGVYATDTQYF. CDR3 sequence (DNA): TGTGCCAGCAGCTCCCAGGGCGTCTACGCCACAGATACGCAGTATTTT.

The chain recombines TRBV11-3 with TRBJ2-4; no clear D. Germline V lookup: CDR1 SGHNT, CDR2 YENEEA. This CDR3 has 17 residues. Trimming cost V 0 bases and J 5 bases, with 17 bases left between them. This chain's CDR3 is CASSLDWYTNKENIQYF. The CDR3 DNA reads as TGTGCCAGCAGCTTAGATTGGTACACGAATAAGGAAAACATTCAGTACTTC.

The rearrangement joins TRBV6-5 to TRBJ2-5; 7 bases map to TRBD2. The end of the DNA fits TRBJ2-7 better, so the J call may be wrong. CDR3 length equals 15 residues. Germline CDR1 is MNHEY and CDR2 is SVGAGI. In DNA, the CDR3 is TGTGCCAGCAGTCCACTCGCCGGGACTAACTACGAGCAGTACTTC. Residues: CASSPLAGTNYEQYF.

The rearrangement uses TRBV5-6 and TRBJ2-6; 9 bases align to TRBD1. With 1 base clipped from V and 2 bases from J, the junction kept 4 bases outside the gene matches. Germline V gives CDR1 SGHDT, CDR2 YYEEEE. The CDR3 extends over 17 amino acids. Here the CDR3 reads CASSLWDRVTGANVLTF. In DNA form, the CDR3 reads TGTGCCAGCAGCTTGTGGGACAGGGTCACTGGGGCCAACGTCCTGACTTTC. Full variable domain (rest looked up from reference TRBV5-6 and TRBJ2-6): DAGVTQSPTHLIKTRGQQVTLRCSPKSGHDTVSWYQQALGQGPQFIFQYYEEEERQRGNFPDRFSGHQFPNYSSELNVNALLLGDSALYLCASSLWDRVTGANVLTFGAGSRLTVL.

The rearrangement joins TRBV5-8 to TRBJ2-7; D is unresolved. The germline V gene has CDR1 SGHTS and CDR2 YDEGEE. Trimming pared 4 bases from V and 4 bases from J, leaving 6 bases between. CDR3 size: 11 residues. CDR3: CASSDRYEQYF. The DNA for the CDR3 is TGTGCCAGCAGCGATAGATACGAGCAGTACTTC.

This chain links TRBV18 with TRBJ1-1, with D possibly matching TRBD1 (6 bases). The CDR3 runs 14 residues. Trimming removed 3 bases from V and 0 bases from J, with 8 bases in between. Germline CDR1 KGHSH, CDR2 LQKENI. The CDR3 sequence: CASSPGQMNTEAFF. The CDR3 DNA reads TGTGCCAGCTCACCCGGACAGATGAACACTGAAGCTTTCTTT.

On this clone itself: The sample carries other DNA sequences with the same CDR3. The V call is TRBV7-9, the J call TRBJ1-1; D unresolved. Looked up from germline, CDR1 is SEHNR and CDR2 is FQNEAQ (reference sequence). The CDR3 is 13 residues long. Trimming removed 0 bases at V and 1 base at J, with 3 bases between. CDR3 loop: CASSLAGNTEAFF. For the CDR3, the DNA is TGTGCCAGCAGCTTAGCGGGGAACACTGAAGCTTTCTTT.

The chain carries TRBV6-5 and TRBJ2-7, with 7 positions matching TRBD1. CDR3 length: 13 residues. Germline V CDR1 and CDR2: MNHEY, SVGAGI. Germline trimming cut 5 bases from V and 1 base from J; bases unmatched to any gene: 2. Here the CDR3 reads CASSGDSSYEQYF. In nucleotides, the CDR3 is TGTGCCAGCAGTGGGGACAGTTCCTACGAGCAGTACTTC.

In the case of this clone: Other DNA sequences in the sample encode the same CDR3. The rearrangement uses TRBV5-6 and TRBJ2-7; no firm D call. V was cut by 0 bases and J by 6 bases, with 7 bases left in between. Germline V gene data show CDR1 as SGHDT and CDR2 as YYEEEE. This CDR3 is 12 amino acids long. The CDR3 here is CASSLAATEQYF. CDR3 nucleotides: TGTGCCAGCAGCTTGGCCGCAACCGAGCAGTACTTC.

The DNA of the CDR3 is TGTGCCAGCAGCTTAGAGGGTGGGTGGACTAGTTACTACGAGCAGTACTTC. Translation: CASSLEGGWTSYYEQYF. The chain combines TRBV11-2 with TRBJ2-7; 7 bases are shared with TRBD2. The J segment lost 3 bases and the V segment lost 0 bases, leaving 11 bases of the junction unmatched. CDR1 and CDR2 (germline): SGHAT, FQNNGV. This CDR3 contains 17 residues.

This clone was recorded once. The rearrangement uses TRBV7-9 and TRBJ1-1, with unresolved D. Between the trimmed V and J ends, which lost 7 bases and 1 base, there was a span of 16 bases. The CDR3 extends over 15 amino acids. Germline CDR1 reads SEHNR; CDR2 reads FQNEAQ (reference sequence). The CDR3 DNA follows: TGTGCCAGCACCCGCACGCGGGGAACGAACACTGAAGCTTTCTTT. This codes for CASTRTRGTNTEAFF.

The rearrangement joins TRBV7-2 to TRBJ2-1, with D unresolved. Germline V gene lookup returns CDR1 SGHTA and CDR2 FQGNSA. The V end lost 1 base, the J end lost 1 base, and 14 bases lay between the germline ends. This CDR3 spans 17 amino acids. The CDR3 DNA sequence: TGTGCCAGCAGCTTAGGTTCCGGCTATCTATCCTACAATGAGCAGTTCTTC. This translates into CASSLGSGYLSYNEQFF.

The V call is TRBV29-1, the J call TRBJ2-7; D gene uncertain. The CDR3 is made up of 11 amino acids. Germline V lookup: CDR1 SQVTM, CDR2 ANQGSEA. V gave up 6 bases and J gave up 4 bases, with 10 bases separating them. The CDR3 DNA follows: TGCAGCGTCACAGCGCCTTACGAGCAGTACTTC. Amino acid sequence: CSVTAPYEQYF.

The chain uses TRBV5-8 and TRBJ2-2; tentative D call: TRBD1 (6 bases). V shed 4 bases and J shed 0 bases, with 13 bases lying between them. Germline CDR1 reads SGHTS; CDR2 reads YDEGEE. This CDR3 spans 16 amino acids. The CDR3 DNA is TGTGCCAGCAGCACGGACAGCCCCCCGAACACCGGGGAGCTGTTTTTT. Its protein is CASSTDSPPNTGELFF.

V is TRBV5-1 and J is TRBJ2-7, with 8 bases matching TRBD1. Germline loops: CDR1 SGHRS, CDR2 YFSETQ. The CDR3 has 14 amino acids. V was clipped by 1 base and J by 6 bases; unmatched bases: 6. CDR3 region: CASSLSDRGGEQYF. The CDR3 DNA is TGCGCCAGCAGCTTGAGTGACAGGGGAGGCGAGCAGTACTTC.

This clone was observed a single time. The chain joins TRBV13 to TRBJ2-3; no firm D call. This CDR3 comprises 14 residues. Germline V gene data show CDR1 as PRHDT and CDR2 as FYEKMQ (reference sequence). With 5 bases removed from V and 2 bases from J, the gap between germline ends came to 11 bases. Here the CDR3 DNA reads TGTGCCAGCAGCCCCCTCAGGAACACAGATACGCAGTATTTT. Translation: CASSPLRNTDTQYF.